This T cell receptor (beta chain) comes out of a study of blood T cells in healthy people across ages. Together with a sample-barcoded 5' primer, a J-beta primer mix was included in a second PCR lasting roughly 6 to 12 cycles. One entry per CDR3 protein, called by TCRdb with MiXCR from the 5' RACE reads. In the table there are about 400,000 distinct CDR3 sequences, roughly half of which are singletons. The CDR3 spans 17 residues. V was clipped by 5 bases and J by 3 bases; unmatched bases: 5. Germline-derived CDR1 and CDR2 are SGHAT and FQDESV (reference sequence). The chain uses TRBV11-1 and TRBJ2-3, with 16 bases fitting TRBD2. This clonotype originated in a man between 60 and 70 years old in good health. What was sequenced was blood. CDR3 sequence reads: CASSPGTSGGATDTQYF. The CDR3 DNA reads as TGTGCCAGCAGCCCCGGGACTAGCGGGGGGGCGACAGATACGCAGTATTTT.